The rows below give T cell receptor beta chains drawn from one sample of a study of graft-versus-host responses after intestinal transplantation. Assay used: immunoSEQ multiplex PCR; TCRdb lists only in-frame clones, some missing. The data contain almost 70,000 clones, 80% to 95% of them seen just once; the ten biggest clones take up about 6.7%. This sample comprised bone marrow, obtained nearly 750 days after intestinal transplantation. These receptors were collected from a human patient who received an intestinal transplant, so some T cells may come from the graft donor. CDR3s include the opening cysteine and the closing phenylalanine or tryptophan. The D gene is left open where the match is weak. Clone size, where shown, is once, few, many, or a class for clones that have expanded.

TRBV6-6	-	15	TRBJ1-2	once	TGTGCCAGCAGTTACTTATCGGGGGCAAACTATGGCTACACCTTC	CASSYLSGANYGYTF
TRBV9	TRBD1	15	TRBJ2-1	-	TGTGCCAGCAGCGCACCGACAGGGGCGATCAATGAGCAGTTCTTC	CASSAPTGAINEQFF
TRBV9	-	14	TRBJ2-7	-	TGTGCCAGCAGCCTCCCTGATACGCCGTACGAGCAGTACTTC	CASSLPDTPYEQYF
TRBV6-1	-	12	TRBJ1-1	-	TGTGCCAGCAGCCCTAGGGGTGCTGAAGCTTTCTTT	CASSPRGAEAFF
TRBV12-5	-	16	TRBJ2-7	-	TGTGCTAGTGGTTTGGTACTGGGGGACACTTCCTACGAGCAGTACTTC	CASGLVLGDTSYEQYF
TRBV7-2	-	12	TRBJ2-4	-	TGTGCCAGCAGCTTACAGGAAAACATTCAGTACTTC	CASSLQENIQYF
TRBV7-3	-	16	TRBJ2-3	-	TGTGCCAGCAGTCCCTCTGGAGGGGGGGCCCCAGATACGCAGTATTTT	CASSPSGGGAPDTQYF
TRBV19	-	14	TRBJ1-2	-	TGTGCCAGTAGTATCGGCCTGATTAACTATGGCTACACCTTC	CASSIGLINYGYTF
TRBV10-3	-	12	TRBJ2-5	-	TGTGCCATCAGTGAGTCTGAGAAGACCCAGTACTTC	CAISESEKTQYF
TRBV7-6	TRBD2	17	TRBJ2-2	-	TGTGCCAGCAGCCTACAGGTGGCTAGCGGGAGCACCGGGGAGCTGTTTTTT	CASSLQVASGSTGELFF
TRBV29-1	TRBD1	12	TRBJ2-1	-	TGCAGCACGGTCCAGGGGGCGCTTGAGCAGTTCTTC	CSTVQGALEQFF
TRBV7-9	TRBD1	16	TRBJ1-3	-	TGTGCCAGCAGTTGGACAGGGGGCTACTCTGGAAACACCATATATTTT	CASSWTGGYSGNTIYF
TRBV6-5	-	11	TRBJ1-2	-	TGTGCCTGCGGATCTACCTATGGCTACACCTTC	CACGSTYGYTF
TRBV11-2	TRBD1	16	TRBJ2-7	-	TGTGCCAGCAGCTTAGTTCTCGGGACAGGGGCCTACGAGCAGTACTTC	CASSLVLGTGAYEQYF
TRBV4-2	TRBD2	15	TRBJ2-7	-	TGTGCCAGCAGCCAAAACCTAGCGGGGGGCTACGAGCAGTACTTC	CASSQNLAGGYEQYF
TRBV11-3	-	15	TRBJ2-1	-	TGTGCCAGCAGCTGTCCCGGGACCTCATTCGATGAGCAGTTCTTC	CASSCPGTSFDEQFF
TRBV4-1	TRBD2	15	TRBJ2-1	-	TGCGCCAGCAGCCACTCTAGCGGGGGGGCCTTGGAGCAGTTCTTC	CASSHSSGGALEQFF
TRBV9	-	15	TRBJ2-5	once	TGTGCCAGCAGCGTAGCCCCCGCGACTCAAGAGACCCAGTACTTC	CASSVAPATQETQYF
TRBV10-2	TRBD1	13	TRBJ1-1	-	TGCGCCAGCAGTGAGTCGAGGAACAGGGGAGCTTTCTTT	CASSESRNRGAFF
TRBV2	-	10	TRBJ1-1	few	TGTGCCAGCACCACAGGGGAAGCTTTCTTT	CASTTGEAFF